Presented here are 11 T cell receptor beta chains from one specimen sequenced in a study of shared clonotypes between healthy human individuals. Naive CD8 cells lacked CD45RO, underwent positive selection for CCR7 and left out terminally differentiated effector memory CD45RA+ cells. Data came from immunoSEQ multiplex PCR; TCRdb stores just in-frame clones and leaves some out. The data show some 2 million clones, approximately 94% seen once. The specimen sequenced was naive CD8+ T cells sorted from blood. Every receptor here comes from a man between 18 and 35 years old in good health.

This clone occurred once. The V and J genes are TRBV29-1 and TRBJ2-3, with D maybe TRBD1 (6 bases). Germline V lookup: CDR1 SQVTM, CDR2 ANQGSEA. V lost 3 bases to trimming and J lost 6 bases, with 13 bases between them. The CDR3 runs 13 residues. In DNA form, the CDR3 reads TGCAGCGTTGATGGGGGCTATTCTGATACGCAGTATTTT. It translates to CSVDGGYSDTQYF.

This sequence joins TRBV11-2 and TRBJ2-7, with D unclear. Germline V gene data show CDR1 as SGHAT and CDR2 as FQNNGV. V was pared by 3 bases and J by 3 bases, with 12 bases between. The CDR3 has 14 amino acids. The CDR3 DNA sequence: TGTGCCAGCAGCTTCAAAATCGACTTCTACGAGCAGTACTTC. Translation: CASSFKIDFYEQYF.

The chain employs TRBV7-7 and TRBJ2-7, with D possibly being TRBD2 (6 bases). Germline V CDR1 and CDR2: SSHAT, FNYEAQ (reference sequence). This CDR3 is built from 13 residues. This CDR3 is CASAWRVGYEQYF. DNA for the CDR3: TGTGCTAGTGCCTGGAGGGTTGGCTACGAGCAGTACTTC.

This clone was observed at least ten times. V is TRBV7-6 and J is TRBJ2-4; D not resolved. V was pared by 5 bases and J by 7 bases, with 12 bases between. CDR1 is SGHVS and CDR2 is FNYEAQ in the germline V gene. This CDR3 has 13 residues. CDR3 residues: CASSHPEENIQYF. In DNA, the CDR3 is TGTGCCAGCAGCCACCCGGAAGAGAACATTCAGTACTTC. The whole variable domain, remainder taken from reference TRBV7-6 and TRBJ2-4, is GAGVSQSPRYKVTKRGQDVALRCDPISGHVSLYWYRQALGQGPEFLTYFNYEAQQDKSGLPNDRFSAERPEGSISTLTIQRTEQRDSAMYRCASSHPEENIQYFGAGTRLSVL.

This CDR3 is CASSQEGTSNQPQHF. Here the CDR3 DNA reads TGTGCCAGCAGCCAAGAGGGAACTAGCAATCAGCCCCAGCATTTT. The genes are TRBV4-2 and TRBJ1-5; D not certain. V gave up 0 bases and J gave up 0 bases, with 6 bases separating them. Per the germline V gene, CDR1 is LGHNA and CDR2 is YNFKEQ. CDR3 length: 15 amino acids.

The chain uses TRBV2 and TRBJ2-7; D call uncertain. V dropped 0 bases and J dropped 4 bases, with 7 bases sitting between them. Germline V gene lookup returns CDR1 SNHLY and CDR2 FYNNEI. The CDR3 loop spans 13 amino acids. The CDR3 protein is CASSEASWYEQYF. CDR3 sequence (DNA): TGTGCCAGCAGTGAAGCCTCGTGGTACGAGCAGTACTTC.

This chain connects TRBV29-1 to TRBJ2-2; D not certain. V lost 6 bases and J 4 bases, leaving 9 bases between the germline ends. This CDR3 contains 12 residues. Germline CDR1 and CDR2: SQVTM and ANQGSEA. This CDR3 reads CSVVVPTGELFF. The DNA for the CDR3 is TGCAGCGTCGTGGTTCCCACCGGGGAGCTGTTTTTT.

V and J are TRBV28 and TRBJ1-2; D is perhaps TRBD1 (6 bases). Germline CDR1 and CDR2: MDHEN and SYDVKM. V dropped 2 bases and J dropped 11 bases, with 24 bases sitting between them. The CDR3 runs to 16 residues. This chain's CDR3 is CASSLKRGPRVPGYTF. DNA for the CDR3: TGTGCCAGCAGTTTAAAACGGGGGCCAAGGGTTCCAGGTTACACCTTC.

The V gene is TRBV10-1, the J gene TRBJ1-3; no firm D call. Trimming removed 4 bases from V and 0 bases from J, with 16 bases in between. CDR1 WNHNN and CDR2 SYGVQD come from the germline V gene (reference sequence). The CDR3 sequence is 17 residues long. CDR3 loop: CASSVTTLLSSGNTIYF. CDR3 DNA sequence: TGCGCCAGCAGTGTCACGACTCTTCTTAGCTCTGGAAACACCATATATTTT.

V usage is TRBV27 and J usage is TRBJ2-7, with D tentatively TRBD1 or TRBD2 (6 bases each). V was shortened by 5 bases and J by 0 bases, with 17 bases between the two germline ends. The CDR3 is 16 residues long. Looked up from germline, CDR1 is MNHEY and CDR2 is SMNVEV (reference sequence). CDR3 DNA sequence: TGTGCCAGCAGTCCCTCTAGGGGGACTTCCTCCTACGAGCAGTACTTC. This codes for CASSPSRGTSSYEQYF.

The chain carries TRBV7-8 and TRBJ2-5; TRBD1 agrees at 10 bases. The CDR3 is 15 residues long. Germline CDR1 is SGHVS and CDR2 is FQNEAQ. Unmatched junction bases numbered 8, after V lost 5 bases and J lost 5 bases. The chain's CDR3 is CASSKTTGGGETQYF. The CDR3 DNA reads as TGTGCCAGCAGCAAGACGACAGGGGGCGGTGAGACCCAGTACTTC.